This T cell receptor beta chain derives from a study of T-cell reconstitution after alpha-beta-depleted transplantation in children. Study-wide findings and caveats: Newly produced T cells mostly accounted for T-cell counts and diversity one year post-transplant. Some patients owed their high day-60 TCRbeta diversity to surviving recipient T cells and thymic progenitors. Reports say that about two months after transplant, the alpha-beta T cells came out of several hundred graft clones that had expanded.

Trimming removed 5 bases from V and 7 bases from J; junction bases left unmatched: 7. This CDR3 has 15 amino acids. Germline V gene data show CDR1 as SGHKS and CDR2 as YYEKEE (reference sequence). Turning to this clonotype: Its specificity is not known.

The library targeted TCRbeta and was prepared with unique molecular identifiers. TCRdb itself ran the PCR reads through MiXCR, one entry per CDR3 protein. The table includes about 980,000 distinct CDR3 sequences, roughly 29% detected once. J is TRBJ1-6 and V is TRBV5-5; TRBD1 matches at 9 bases. The sample in question was PBMCs, mostly from graft donor cells, obtained 360 days after TCRalphabeta/CD19-depleted stem cell transplant. This clonotype was sampled from a boy under three years old who had a stem cell transplant for SCID, so the T cells may come from the graft donor. The CDR3 sequence: CASRGRTGVNSPLHF. The CDR3 coding sequence is TGTGCCAGCAGGGGAAGGACAGGGGTGAATTCACCCCTCCACTTT.